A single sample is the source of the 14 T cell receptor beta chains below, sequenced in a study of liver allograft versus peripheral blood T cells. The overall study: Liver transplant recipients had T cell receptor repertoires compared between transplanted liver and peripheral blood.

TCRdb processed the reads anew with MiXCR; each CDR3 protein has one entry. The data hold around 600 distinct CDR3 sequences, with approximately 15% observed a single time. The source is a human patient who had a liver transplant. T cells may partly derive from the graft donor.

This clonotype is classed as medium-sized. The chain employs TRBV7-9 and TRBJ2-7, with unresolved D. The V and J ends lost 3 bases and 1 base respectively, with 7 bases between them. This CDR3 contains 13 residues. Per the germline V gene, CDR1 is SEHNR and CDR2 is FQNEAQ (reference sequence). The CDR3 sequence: CASSFRLSYEQYF. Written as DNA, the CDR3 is TGTGCCAGCAGCTTCAGATTATCCTACGAGCAGTACTTC.

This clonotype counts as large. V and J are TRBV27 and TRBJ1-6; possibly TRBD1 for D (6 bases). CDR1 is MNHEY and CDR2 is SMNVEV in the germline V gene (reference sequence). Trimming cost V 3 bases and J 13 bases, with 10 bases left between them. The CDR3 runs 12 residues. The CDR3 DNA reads TGTGCCAGCAGTTTTCAGGGGACGCCCCTCCACTTT. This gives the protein CASSFQGTPLHF.

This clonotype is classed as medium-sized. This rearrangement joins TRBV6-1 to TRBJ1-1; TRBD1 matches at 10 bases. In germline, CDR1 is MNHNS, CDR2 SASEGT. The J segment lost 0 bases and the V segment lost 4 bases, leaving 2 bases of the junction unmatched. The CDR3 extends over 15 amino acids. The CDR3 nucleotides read TGTGCCAGCAGTGGGACAGGGGGTATGAACACTGAAGCTTTCTTT. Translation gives CASSGTGGMNTEAFF.

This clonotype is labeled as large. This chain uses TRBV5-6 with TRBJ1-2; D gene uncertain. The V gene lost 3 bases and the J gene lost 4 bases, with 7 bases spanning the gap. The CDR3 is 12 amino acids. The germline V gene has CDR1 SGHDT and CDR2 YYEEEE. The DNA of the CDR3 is TGTGCCAGCAGCTCACAGAGCTATGGCTACACCTTC. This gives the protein CASSSQSYGYTF.

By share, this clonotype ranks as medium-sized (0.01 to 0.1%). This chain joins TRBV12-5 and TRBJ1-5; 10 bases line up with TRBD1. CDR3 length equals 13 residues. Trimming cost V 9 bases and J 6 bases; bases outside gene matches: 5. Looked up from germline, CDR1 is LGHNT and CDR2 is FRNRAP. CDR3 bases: TGTGCTAGCGGGACAGGGGAGGGTCAGCCCCAGCATTTT. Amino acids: CASGTGEGQPQHF.

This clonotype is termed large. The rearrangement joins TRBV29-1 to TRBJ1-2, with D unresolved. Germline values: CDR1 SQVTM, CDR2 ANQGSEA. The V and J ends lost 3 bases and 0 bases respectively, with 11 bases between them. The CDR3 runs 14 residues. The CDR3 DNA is TGCAGCGTTGACGGGCAGGCTACTAACTATGGCTACACCTTC. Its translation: CSVDGQATNYGYTF.

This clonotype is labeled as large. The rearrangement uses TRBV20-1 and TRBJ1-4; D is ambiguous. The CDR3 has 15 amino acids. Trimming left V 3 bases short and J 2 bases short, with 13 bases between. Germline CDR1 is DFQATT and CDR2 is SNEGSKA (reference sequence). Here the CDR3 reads CSARGRLLTNEKLFF. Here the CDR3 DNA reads TGCAGTGCTAGGGGGAGGCTACTCACTAATGAAAAACTGTTTTTT.

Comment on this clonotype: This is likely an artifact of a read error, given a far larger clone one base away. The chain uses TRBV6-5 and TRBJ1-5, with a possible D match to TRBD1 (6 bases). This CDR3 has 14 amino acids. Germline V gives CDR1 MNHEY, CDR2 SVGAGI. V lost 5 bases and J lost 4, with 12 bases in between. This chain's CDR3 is CASSDLQGNQPQHF. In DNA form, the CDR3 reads TGTGCCAGCAGTGACTTACAGGGAAATCAGCCCCAGCATTTT.

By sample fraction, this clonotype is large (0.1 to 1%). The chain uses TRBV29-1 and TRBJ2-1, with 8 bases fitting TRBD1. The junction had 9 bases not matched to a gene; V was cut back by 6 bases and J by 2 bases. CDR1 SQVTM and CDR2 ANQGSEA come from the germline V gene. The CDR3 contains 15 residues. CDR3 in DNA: TGCAGCGTGCAGGGGGCCGAGGGAACCTACAATGAGCAGTTCTTC. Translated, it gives CSVQGAEGTYNEQFF.

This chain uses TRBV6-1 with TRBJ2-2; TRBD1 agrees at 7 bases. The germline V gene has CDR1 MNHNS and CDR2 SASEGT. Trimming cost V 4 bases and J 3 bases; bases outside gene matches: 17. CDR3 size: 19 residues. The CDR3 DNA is TGTGCCAGCAGTGGACAGGGTCACCTCCTTAGGGGCTACACCGGGGAGCTGTTTTTT. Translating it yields CASSGQGHLLRGYTGELFF.

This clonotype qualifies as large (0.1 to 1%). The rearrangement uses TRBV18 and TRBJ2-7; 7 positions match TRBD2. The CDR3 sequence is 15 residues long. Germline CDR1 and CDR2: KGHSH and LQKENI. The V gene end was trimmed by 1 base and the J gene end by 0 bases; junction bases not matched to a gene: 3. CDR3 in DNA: TGTGCCAGCTCACCACTGACTAGCAACTCCTACGAGCAGTACTTC. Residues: CASSPLTSNSYEQYF.

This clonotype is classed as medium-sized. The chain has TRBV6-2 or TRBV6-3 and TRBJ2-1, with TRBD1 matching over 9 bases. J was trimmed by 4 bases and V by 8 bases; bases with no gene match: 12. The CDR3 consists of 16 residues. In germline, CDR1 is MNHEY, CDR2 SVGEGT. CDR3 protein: CASSTPRDRAYNEQFF. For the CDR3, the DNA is TGTGCCAGCTCAACGCCCAGGGACAGGGCTTACAATGAGCAGTTCTTC.

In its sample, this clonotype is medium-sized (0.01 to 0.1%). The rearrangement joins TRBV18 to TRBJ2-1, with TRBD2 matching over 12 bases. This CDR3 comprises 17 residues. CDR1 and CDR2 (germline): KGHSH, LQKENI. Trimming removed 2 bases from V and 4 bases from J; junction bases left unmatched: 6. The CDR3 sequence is CASSPASGGAGYNEQFF. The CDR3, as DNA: TGTGCCAGCTCACCAGCTAGCGGGGGGGCCGGGTACAATGAGCAGTTCTTC. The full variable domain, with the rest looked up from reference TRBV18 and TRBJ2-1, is NAGVMQNPRHLVRRRGQEARLRCSPMKGHSHVYWYRQLPEEGLKFMVYLQKENIIDESGMPKERFSAEFPKEGPSILRIQQVVRGDSAAYFCASSPASGGAGYNEQFFGPGTRLTVL.

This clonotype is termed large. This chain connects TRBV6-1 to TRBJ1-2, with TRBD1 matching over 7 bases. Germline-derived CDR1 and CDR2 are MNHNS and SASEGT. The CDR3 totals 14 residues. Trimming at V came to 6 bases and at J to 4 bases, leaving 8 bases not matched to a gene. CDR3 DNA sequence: TGTGCCAGCAGCGGGTGGGACAGCTTCTATGGCTACACCTTC. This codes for CASSGWDSFYGYTF.